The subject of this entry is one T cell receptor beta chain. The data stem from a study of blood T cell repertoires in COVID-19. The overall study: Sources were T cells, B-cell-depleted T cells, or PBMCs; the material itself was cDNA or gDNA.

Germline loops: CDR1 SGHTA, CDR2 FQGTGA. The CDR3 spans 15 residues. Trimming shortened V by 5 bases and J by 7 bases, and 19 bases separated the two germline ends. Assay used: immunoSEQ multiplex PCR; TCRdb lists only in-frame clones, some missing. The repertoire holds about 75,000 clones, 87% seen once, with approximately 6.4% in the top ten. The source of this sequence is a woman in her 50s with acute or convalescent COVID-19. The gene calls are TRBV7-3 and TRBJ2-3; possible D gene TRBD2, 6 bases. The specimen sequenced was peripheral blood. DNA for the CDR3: TGTGCCAGCAGCCCAACGGGAGCCGCCGGTTATACGCAGTATTTT. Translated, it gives CASSPTGAAGYTQYF.